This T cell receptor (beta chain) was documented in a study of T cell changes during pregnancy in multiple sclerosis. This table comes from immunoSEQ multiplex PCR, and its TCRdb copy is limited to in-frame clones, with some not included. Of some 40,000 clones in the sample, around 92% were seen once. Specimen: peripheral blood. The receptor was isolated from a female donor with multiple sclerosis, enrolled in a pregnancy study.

The CDR3 loop is CSVATSGYNEQFF. The DNA of the CDR3 is TGCAGCGTTGCTACTAGCGGTTACAATGAGCAGTTCTTC. The chain carries TRBV29-1 and TRBJ2-1; 8 bases line up with TRBD2. The V segment lost 4 bases and the J segment 4 bases; nucleotides outside the gene matches: 3. The CDR3 runs to 13 residues. Per the germline V gene, CDR1 is SQVTM and CDR2 is ANQGSEA.